Reported below is one T cell receptor (beta chain). Under the authors' procedure: Reference gene primer amplification gave estimated nucleated cell counts. Sequencing was performed with immunoSEQ multiplex PCR; in TCRdb, only in-frame clones are kept and a portion is missing. That table supplies the V and J calls and clone size; D and trimming were determined from the DNA. The sample has 190,000 or so clones; about 86% are singletons. This sample is part of a study of blood T cell repertoires in COVID-19. Background on the study: The United States, Italy and Spain supplied acute and convalescent COVID-19 samples. Sample material is recorded as cDNA or gDNA derived from T cells, B-cell-depleted T cells, or PBMCs.

There are 13 residues in the CDR3. CDR1 is KGHDR and CDR2 is SFDVKD in the germline V gene. V was pared by 4 bases and J by 1 base, with 5 bases between. Sequencing was done on a sample of peripheral blood. The origin of this receptor is a man aged 50 or older with active or convalescent COVID-19. The gene calls are TRBV24-1 and TRBJ2-3, with D maybe TRBD2 (5 bases). The CDR3: CATSDGGTDTQYF. CDR3 coding DNA: TGTGCCACCAGTGACGGGGGCACAGATACGCAGTATTTT.